The entry below describes one T cell receptor (beta chain). The table came from immunoSEQ multiplex PCR; TCRdb's copy has only in-frame clones and leaves some out. Found here are around 750,000 clones, approximately 79% of them singletons; the top ten hold over 1.5%. This sample stems from a study of shared clonotypes between healthy human individuals. Germline V gene sequence: CDR1 LNHNV, CDR2 YYDKDF (reference sequence). The V segment lost 3 bases and the J segment 2 bases; nucleotides outside the gene matches: 5. This CDR3 is built from 15 residues. What was sequenced was memory CD4+ T cells sorted from blood. Subset noted: CD45RA-negative fraction. V gene TRBV15 combines with J gene TRBJ2-7; 9 bases are shared with TRBD1. This receptor was obtained from a woman aged 25-40 years in good health. The CDR3, as DNA: TGTGCCACCAGCAGGGGGGACAGGGATCCCTACGAGCAGTACTTC. This encodes CATSRGDRDPYEQYF.